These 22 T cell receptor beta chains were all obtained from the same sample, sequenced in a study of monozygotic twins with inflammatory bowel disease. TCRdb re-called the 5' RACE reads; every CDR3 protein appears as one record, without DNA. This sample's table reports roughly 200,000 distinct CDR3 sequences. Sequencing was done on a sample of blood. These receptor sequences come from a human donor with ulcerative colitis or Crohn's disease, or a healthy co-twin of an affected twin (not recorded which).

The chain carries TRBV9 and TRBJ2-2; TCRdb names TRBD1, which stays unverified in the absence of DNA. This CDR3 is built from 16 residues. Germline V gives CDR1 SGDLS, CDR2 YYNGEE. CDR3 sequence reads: CASSVRGTLNTGELFF. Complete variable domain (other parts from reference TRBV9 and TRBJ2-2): DSGVTQTPKHLITATGQRVTLRCSPRSGDLSVYWYQQSLDQGLQFLIQYYNGEERAKGNILERFSAQQFPDLHSELNLSSLELGDSALYFCASSVRGTLNTGELFFGEGSRLTVL.

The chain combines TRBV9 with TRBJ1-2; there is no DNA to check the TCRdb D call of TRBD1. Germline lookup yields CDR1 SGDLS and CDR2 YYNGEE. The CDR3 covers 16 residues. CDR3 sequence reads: CASSARGVGRSYGYTF.

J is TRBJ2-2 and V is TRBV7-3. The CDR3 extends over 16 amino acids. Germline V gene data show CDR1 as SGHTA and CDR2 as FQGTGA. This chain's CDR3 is CASSLNSVQNTGELFF.

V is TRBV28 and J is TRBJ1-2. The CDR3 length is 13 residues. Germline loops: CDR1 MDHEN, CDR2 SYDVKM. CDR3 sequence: CASATASNYGYTF.

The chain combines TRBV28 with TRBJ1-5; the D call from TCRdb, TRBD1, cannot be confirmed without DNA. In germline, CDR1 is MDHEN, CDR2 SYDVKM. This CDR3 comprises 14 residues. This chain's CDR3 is CASSYRRTNQPQHF.

The CDR3 sequence: CASTTDRGYYGYTF. This chain joins TRBV7-2 and TRBJ1-2; TCRdb's assignment of TRBD1 cannot be checked, as there is no DNA. Germline V gives CDR1 SGHTA, CDR2 FQGNSA. The CDR3 totals 14 residues.

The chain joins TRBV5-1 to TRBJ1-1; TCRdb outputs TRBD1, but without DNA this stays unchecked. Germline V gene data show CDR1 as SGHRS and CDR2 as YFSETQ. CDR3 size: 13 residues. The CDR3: CASSQRGYNGAFF.

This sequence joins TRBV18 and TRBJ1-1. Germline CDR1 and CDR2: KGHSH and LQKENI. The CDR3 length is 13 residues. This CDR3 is CASSPPGVTEAFF. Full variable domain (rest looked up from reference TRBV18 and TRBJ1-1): NAGVMQNPRHLVRRRGQEARLRCSPMKGHSHVYWYRQLPEEGLKFMVYLQKENIIDESGMPKERFSAEFPKEGPSILRIQQVVRGDSAAYFCASSPPGVTEAFFGQGTRLTVV.

This CDR3 reads CASSEGPGTYNEQFF. The chain uses TRBV25-1 and TRBJ2-1; there is no DNA to check the TCRdb D call of TRBD1. Germline loops: CDR1 MGHDK, CDR2 SYGVNS. CDR3 length: 15 residues.

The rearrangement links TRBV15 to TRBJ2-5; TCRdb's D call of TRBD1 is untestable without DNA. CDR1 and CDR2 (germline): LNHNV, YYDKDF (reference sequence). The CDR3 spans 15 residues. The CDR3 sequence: CATSRDSGRVETQYF. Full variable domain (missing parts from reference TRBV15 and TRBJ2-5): DAMVIQNPRYQVTQFGKPVTLSCSQTLNHNVMYWYQQKSSQAPKLLFHYYDKDFNNEADTPDNFQSRRPNTSFCFLDIRSPGLGDTAMYLCATSRDSGRVETQYFGPGTRLLVL.

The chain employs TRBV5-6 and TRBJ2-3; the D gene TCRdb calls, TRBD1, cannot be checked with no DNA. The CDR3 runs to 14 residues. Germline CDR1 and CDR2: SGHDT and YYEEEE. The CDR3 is CASSNSGQGPTQYF.

The CDR3 loop is CASSAGDQPQHF. V is TRBV19 and J is TRBJ1-5; TCRdb's assignment of TRBD1 cannot be checked, as there is no DNA. Germline V CDR1 and CDR2: LNHDA, SQIVND (reference sequence). There are 12 residues in the CDR3.

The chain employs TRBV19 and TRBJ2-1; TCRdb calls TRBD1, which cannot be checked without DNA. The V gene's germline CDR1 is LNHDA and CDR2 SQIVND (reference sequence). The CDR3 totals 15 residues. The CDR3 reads CASRRTGGAYNEQFF.

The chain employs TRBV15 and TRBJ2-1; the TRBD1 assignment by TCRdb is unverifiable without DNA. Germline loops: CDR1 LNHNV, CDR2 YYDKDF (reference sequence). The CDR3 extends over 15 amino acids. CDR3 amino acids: CATSRGQGGWNEQFF.

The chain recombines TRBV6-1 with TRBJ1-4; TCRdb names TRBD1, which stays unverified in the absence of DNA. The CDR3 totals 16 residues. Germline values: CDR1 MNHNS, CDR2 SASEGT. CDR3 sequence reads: CATTRDRGSTNEKLFF.

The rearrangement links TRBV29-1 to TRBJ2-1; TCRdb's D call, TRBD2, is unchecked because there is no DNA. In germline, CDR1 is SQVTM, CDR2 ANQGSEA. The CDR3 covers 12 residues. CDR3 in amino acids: CSVLGGKYEQFF.

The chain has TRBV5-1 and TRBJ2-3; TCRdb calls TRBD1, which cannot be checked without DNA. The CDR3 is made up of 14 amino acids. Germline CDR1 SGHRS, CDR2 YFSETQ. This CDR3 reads CASTQDRGTDTQYF.

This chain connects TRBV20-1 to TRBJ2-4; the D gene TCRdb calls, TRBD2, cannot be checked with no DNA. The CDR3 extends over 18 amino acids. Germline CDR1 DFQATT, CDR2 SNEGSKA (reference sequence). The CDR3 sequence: CSARDLAGGRIAKNIQYF.

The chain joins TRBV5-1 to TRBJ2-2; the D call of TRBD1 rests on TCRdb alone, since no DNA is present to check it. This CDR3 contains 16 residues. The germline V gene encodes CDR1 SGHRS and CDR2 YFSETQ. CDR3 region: CASSPLPTGCSGELFF. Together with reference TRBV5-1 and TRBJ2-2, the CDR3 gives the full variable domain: KAGVTQTPRYLIKTRGQQVTLSCSPISGHRSVSWYQQTPGQGLQFLFEYFSETQRNKGNFPGRFSGRQFSNSRSEMNVSTLELGDSALYLCASSPLPTGCSGELFFGEGSRLTVL.

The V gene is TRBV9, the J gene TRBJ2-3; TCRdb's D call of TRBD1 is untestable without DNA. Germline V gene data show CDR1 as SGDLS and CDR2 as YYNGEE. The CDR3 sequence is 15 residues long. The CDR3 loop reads CASSLGGGSTDTQYF.

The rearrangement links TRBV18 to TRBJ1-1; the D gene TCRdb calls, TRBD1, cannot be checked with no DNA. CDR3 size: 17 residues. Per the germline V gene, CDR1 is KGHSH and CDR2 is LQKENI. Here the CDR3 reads CASSPLRGPGIDTEAFF.

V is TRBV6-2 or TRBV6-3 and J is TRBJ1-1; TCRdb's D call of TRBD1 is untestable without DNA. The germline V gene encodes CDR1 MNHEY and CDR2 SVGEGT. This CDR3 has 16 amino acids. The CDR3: CASSYPPDRMNTEAFF.